Listed here are 14 T cell receptor beta chains from one sample, sequenced in a study of T cell clonality in common variable immunodeficiency (dated by TCRdb to the mid-2010s). Points the paper makes about the study in general: CVID TCRbeta sequences were reported to have fewer deletions and N-nucleotide insertions and to lack highly modified clones with 13 or more V deletions.

These TCRs' antigens remain unknown. The receptor library was made with the immunoSEQ multiplex PCR assay. Drawn from immuneACCESS, this table holds only the in-frame rearrangements with V and J called that TCRdb kept. Clones are partly lost; checked studies trace under half to an unresolved V gene and leave the rest unexplained. This sample is represented by 20,000 or so clones, with no singletons among them. More than 2.5% of the sample comes from the top ten. The specimen sequenced was peripheral blood mononuclear cells. These receptors came from a human donor with common variable immunodeficiency.

In this sample, this clone turned up many times. The CDR3 goes on 3 residues after the read ends, and that part is filled in from the germline J gene. The chain links TRBV5-6 to TRBJ2-7; a weak D match, TRBD1 (6 bases). CDR3 length equals 14 residues. The ends were cut back, 0 bases at V and 2 bases at J, with 9 bases in the middle. Per germline, CDR1 SGHDT and CDR2 YYEEEE. Partial CDR3 DNA: TGTGCCAGCAGCTTGGCTGGGACAACCTACGAG. It yields the protein CASSLAGTTYE. The complete CDR3 sequence is CASSLAGTTYEQYF.

For this clone: One junction end does not reproduce the germline sequence, and a read error may be involved. This CDR3 is CASSLDRSGNTIYF. Partial CDR3 DNA: TGTGCCAGCAGCCTAGACAGGAGTGGAAACACC. The chain employs TRBV11-2 and TRBJ1-3; TRBD1 is a possible D gene (6 bases). The read stops 3 residues short of the end of the CDR3; the missing end is completed from the germline J gene. This CDR3 is built from 14 residues. Germline V CDR1 and CDR2: SGHAT, FQNNGV. Complete variable domain (other parts from reference TRBV11-2 and TRBJ1-3): EAGVAQSPRYKIIEKRQSVAFWCNPISGHATLYWYQQILGQGPKLLIQFQNNGVVDDSQLPKDRFSAERLKGVDSTLKIQPAKLEDSAVYLCASSLDRSGNTIYFGEGSWLTVV.

Many counts were recorded for this clone. The read gets to within 3 residues of the CDR3 end, and the germline J gene fills in the rest. The chain links TRBV19 to TRBJ2-7, with TRBD2 matching over 9 bases. This CDR3 region has 17 residues. The germline CDR1 and CDR2 sequences are LNHDA and SQIVND (reference sequence). Trimming at V came to 3 bases and at J to 3 bases, leaving 12 bases not matched to a gene. The CDR3 bases that were read are TGTGCCAGTAGTATTGGTTCGTCAGCGGGAGGACGCTACGAG. Translating gives CASSIGSSAGGRYE. The CDR3 in full is CASSIGSSAGGRYEQYF. Full variable domain (rest looked up from reference TRBV19 and TRBJ2-7): DGGITQSPKYLFRKEGQNVTLSCEQNLNHDAMYWYRQDPGQGLRLIYYSQIVNDFQKGDIAEGYSVSREKKESFPLTVTSAQKNPTAFYLCASSIGSSAGGRYEQYFGPGTRLTVT.

This clone came up many times. The read terminates 3 residues before the CDR3 end, so the remaining end is supplied by the germline J gene. The chain joins TRBV11-2 to TRBJ1-1; 7 nucleotides line up with TRBD1. Per the germline V gene, CDR1 is SGHAT and CDR2 is FQNNGV. The CDR3 totals 14 residues. CDR3: CASSLGDSWAEAFF. The CDR3 DNA, read in part, is TGTGCCAGCAGCTTAGGGGACAGCTGGGCCGAA.

This clone was observed at least ten times. This chain's CDR3 is CASRLGTAGEKLFF. The covered CDR3 bases are TGTGCCAGCAGACTTGGAACTGCGGGTGAAAAA. V is TRBV2 and J is TRBJ1-4; no firm D call. Sequencing ends 3 residues short of the CDR3 end; the germline J gene provides the rest. Germline V gene data show CDR1 as SNHLY and CDR2 as FYNNEI. The CDR3 sequence is 14 residues long. Trimming took 6 bases from V and 7 from J, leaving 15 bases between them. The full variable domain, its missing parts supplied by reference TRBV2 and TRBJ1-4, is EPEVTQTPSHQVTQMGQEVILRCVPISNHLYFYWYRQILGQKVEFLVSFYNNEISEKSEIFDDQFSVERPDGSNFTLKIRSTKLEDSAMYFCASRLGTAGEKLFFGSGTQLSVL.

This clone was seen repeatedly, ten times or more. The read ends 3 residues early relative to the CDR3; the germline J gene fills the gap. The chain couples TRBV7-8 to TRBJ2-5; TRBD2 agrees at 8 bases. CDR1 and CDR2 from the germline V gene are SGHVS and FQNEAQ. The V segment lost 7 bases and the J segment 5 bases; nucleotides outside the gene matches: 9. The CDR3 has 14 amino acids. The CDR3 DNA, read in part, is TGTGCCAGCACCAGGGGAGCGGGGGTGGAGACC. Translating gives CASTRGAGVET. The entire CDR3 sequence reads CASTRGAGVETQYF.

This clone was seen at least ten times. The CDR3 end lies 3 residues beyond the end of the read and is filled in from the germline J gene. This sequence joins TRBV20-1 and TRBJ2-3; 7 bases map to TRBD2. Germline V gene lookup returns CDR1 DFQATT and CDR2 SNEGSKA (reference sequence). V lost 3 bases, J lost 4 bases, and 1 base stayed unmatched. The CDR3 sequence is 12 residues long. This CDR3 reads CSASSGPDTQYF. The sequenced CDR3 bases are TGCAGTGCTAGTAGCGGGCCAGATACG.

This clone occurred many times. Read sequence stops 3 residues before the CDR3 end, and the germline J gene provides the missing end. The chain is built from TRBV12-3 or TRBV12-4 and TRBJ2-7; TRBD2 aligns across 12 bases. The CDR3 sequence is 14 residues long. The V gene end was trimmed by 5 bases and the J gene end by 4 bases; junction bases not matched to a gene: 3. CDR3 DNA (partial): TGTGCCAGCAGTACGACTAGCGGGAGTTACGAG. Protein: CASSTTSGSYE. The full-length CDR3 reads as CASSTTSGSYEQYF.

About this clone: The CDR3 is cut off 3 residues early in the read; its end comes from the germline J gene. The chain uses TRBV18 and TRBJ2-1, with 12 bases that match TRBD2. The V gene's germline CDR1 is KGHSH and CDR2 LQKENI. The CDR3 is 19 amino acids. Trimming at V came to 1 base and at J to 0 bases, leaving 7 bases not matched to a gene. The DNA read from the CDR3 is TGTGCCAGCTCACCACGGGCTAGCGGGAGGGGAAGCTCCTACAATGAG. Amino acids: CASSPRASGRGSSYNE. The entire CDR3 protein reads CASSPRASGRGSSYNEQFF.

Only a few counts were recorded for this clone. From the germline J gene comes the end of the CDR3, since the read stops 3 residues before it. The chain couples TRBV14 to TRBJ2-7, with TRBD2 matching over 10 bases. J lost 1 base, V lost 4 bases, and 4 bases had no gene match. There are 15 residues in the CDR3. Germline CDR1 is SGHDN and CDR2 is FVKESK. CDR3 DNA (partial): TGTGCCAGCAGCCGGACTAGCGGTGTTTCCTACGAG. This codes for CASSRTSGVSYE. The whole CDR3 region reads CASSRTSGVSYEQYF.

This clone has a handful of counts. At one of its ends the junction is not consistent with the germline gene, which may arise from a read error. The read ends 3 residues early relative to the CDR3; the germline J gene fills the gap. This sequence joins TRBV19 and TRBJ2-7; TRBD2 matches 7 bases. In germline, CDR1 is LNHDA, CDR2 SQIVND (reference sequence). CDR3 length equals 13 residues. The CDR3 is CASRIGEGYEQYF. Partial CDR3 DNA: TGTGCCAGTAGGATAGGGGAGGGGTACGAG.

This clone was seen more than once but under ten times. The CDR3 end lies 3 residues beyond the end of the read and is filled in from the germline J gene. The chain recombines TRBV2 with TRBJ1-5, with D possibly being TRBD1 (5 bases). CDR1 is SNHLY, CDR2 FYNNEI, per germline. This CDR3 region has 15 residues. The V and J ends lost 2 bases and 2 bases respectively, with 10 bases between them. CDR3 sequence: CASSESGFGNQPQHF. The sequenced CDR3 bases are TGTGCCAGCAGTGAATCAGGGTTTGGCAATCAGCCC.

In its sample, this clone was seen a few times. Coverage ceases 3 residues before the CDR3 finishes, and the germline J gene fills in the end. The chain uses TRBV2 and TRBJ2-7; 8 bases match TRBD2. V gave up 7 bases and J gave up 2 bases; unmatched junction bases: 16. CDR3 size: 17 residues. Germline V gene data show CDR1 as SNHLY and CDR2 as FYNNEI. The chain's CDR3 is CASIRTSWRTGTYEQYF. The DNA read from the CDR3 is TGTGCCAGCATTCGGACTAGCTGGAGGACGGGAACCTACGAG.

Points on this clone: From the germline J gene comes the end of the CDR3, since the read stops 3 residues before it. The chain combines TRBV6-2 or TRBV6-3 with TRBJ1-5, with TRBD1 matching 7 bases. Germline assignment: CDR1 MNHEY and CDR2 SVGEGT. V shed 2 bases, J shed 6 bases, and the junction held 4 bases outside the gene matches. This CDR3 contains 14 residues. The CDR3 reads CASSYKAGGQPQHF. CDR3 DNA, as far as it was read: TGTGCCAGCAGTTACAAGGCAGGGGGTCAGCCC.